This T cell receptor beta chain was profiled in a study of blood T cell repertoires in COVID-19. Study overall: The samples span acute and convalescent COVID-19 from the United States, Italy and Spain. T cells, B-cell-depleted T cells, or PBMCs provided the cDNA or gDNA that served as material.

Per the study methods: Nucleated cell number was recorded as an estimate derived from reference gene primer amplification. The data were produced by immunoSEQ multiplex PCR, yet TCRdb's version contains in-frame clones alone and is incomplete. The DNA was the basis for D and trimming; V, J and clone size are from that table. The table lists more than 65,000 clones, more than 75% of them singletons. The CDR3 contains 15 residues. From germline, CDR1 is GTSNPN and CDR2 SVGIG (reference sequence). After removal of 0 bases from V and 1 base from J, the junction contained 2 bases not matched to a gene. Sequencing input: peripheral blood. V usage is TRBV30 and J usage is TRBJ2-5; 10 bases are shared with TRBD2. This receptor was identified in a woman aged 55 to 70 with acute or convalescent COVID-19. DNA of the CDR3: TGTGCCTGGAGTGTAGAGCGGGGGGGCCAAGAGACCCAGTACTTC. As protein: CAWSVERGGQETQYF. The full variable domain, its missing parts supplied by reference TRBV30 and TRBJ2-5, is SQTIHQWPATLVQPVGSPLSLECTVEGTSNPNLYWYRQAAGRGLQLLFYSVGIGQISSEVPQNLSASRPQDRQFILSSKKLLLSDSGFYLCAWSVERGGQETQYFGPGTRLLVL.